Below, 2 T cell receptor beta chains from the same sample are listed, as sequenced in a study of cytomegalovirus exposure and HLA in healthy donors. A multiplex PCR was run with 60 Vbeta primers and 13 Jbeta primers. Clones were sequenced by immunoSEQ multiplex PCR, and TCRdb holds only the in-frame ones, with some missing. The repertoire holds more than 100,000 clones, with 70% to 80% as singletons. The sequenced sample was PBMCs. The origin of the receptors is a middle-aged woman in good health and CMV-seropositive.

This clone was observed a few times. V gene TRBV7-6 combines with J gene TRBJ1-6; tentatively, D is TRBD1 (6 bases). With 5 bases removed from V and 6 bases from J, the gap between germline ends came to 14 bases. This CDR3 has 15 residues. Looked up from germline, CDR1 is SGHVS and CDR2 is FNYEAQ. CDR3 DNA sequence: TGTGCCAGCAGCCAGGGGCCAGGGATTAATTCACCCCTCCACTTT. Translated, it gives CASSQGPGINSPLHF. Using reference TRBV7-6 and TRBJ1-6 for the parts outside the CDR3, the full variable domain is GAGVSQSPRYKVTKRGQDVALRCDPISGHVSLYWYRQALGQGPEFLTYFNYEAQQDKSGLPNDRFSAERPEGSISTLTIQRTEQRDSAMYRCASSQGPGINSPLHFGNGTRLTVT.

The rearrangement joins TRBV5-1 to TRBJ2-2; D remains unclear. The CDR3 runs to 14 residues. V dropped 5 bases and J dropped 3 bases, with 11 bases sitting between them. Germline CDR1 reads SGHRS; CDR2 reads YFSETQ. As DNA, the CDR3 is TGCGCCAGCAGAGAGGTTGAGTACACCGGGGAGCTGTTTTTT. Amino acids: CASREVEYTGELFF. Full variable domain (outside the CDR3, taken from reference TRBV5-1 and TRBJ2-2): KAGVTQTPRYLIKTRGQQVTLSCSPISGHRSVSWYQQTPGQGLQFLFEYFSETQRNKGNFPGRFSGRQFSNSRSEMNVSTLELGDSALYLCASREVEYTGELFFGEGSRLTVL.